Presented here are 29 T cell receptor beta chains from one specimen sequenced in a study of control samples from healthy donors and cancer patients. The table came from immunoSEQ multiplex PCR; TCRdb's copy has only in-frame clones and leaves some out. The sample shows around 33,000 clones, about 86% of them seen only once. Sequencing input: PBMCs. These receptors came from a woman between 35 and 50 years old with lung cancer.

The V gene is TRBV25-1, the J gene TRBJ1-1; 9 nucleotides agree with TRBD1. Germline V gene data show CDR1 as MGHDK and CDR2 as SYGVNS. The CDR3 covers 15 residues. Trimming took 7 bases from V and 5 from J; bases not matched to a gene: 11. CDR3 amino acids: CASKPQGALGTEAFF. The CDR3 DNA reads TGTGCCAGCAAGCCACAGGGGGCACTCGGGACTGAAGCTTTCTTT.

The V and J genes are TRBV7-8 and TRBJ2-5, with 7 bases lining up with TRBD2. This CDR3 has 13 amino acids. CDR1 and CDR2 (germline): SGHVS, FQNEAQ. Trimming cost V 3 bases and J 5 bases; bases outside gene matches: 3. The CDR3 region is CASSLGGGETQYF. In nucleotides, the CDR3 is TGTGCCAGCAGCTTGGGGGGGGGTGAGACCCAGTACTTC.

The rearrangement links TRBV4-3 to TRBJ1-2; no firm D call. Looked up from germline, CDR1 is LGHNA and CDR2 is YSLEER. With 8 bases removed from V and 0 bases from J, the gap between germline ends came to 13 bases. This CDR3 is built from 14 residues. The CDR3 is CASSPADANYGYTF. The CDR3 nucleotides are TGCGCCAGCTCCCCAGCAGACGCTAACTATGGCTACACCTTC.

The gene calls are TRBV20-1 and TRBJ2-7; D remains unclear. From germline, CDR1 is DFQATT and CDR2 SNEGSKA (reference sequence). Trimming stripped 3 bases from V and 6 bases from J, with 9 bases between. The CDR3 contains 11 residues. This CDR3 is CSASKNREQYF. CDR3 DNA: TGCAGTGCTAGTAAGAACCGCGAGCAGTACTTC.

This chain connects TRBV19 to TRBJ1-6, with D unclear. Trimming left V 2 bases short and J 8 bases short, with 7 bases between. The V gene's germline CDR1 is LNHDA and CDR2 SQIVND (reference sequence). The CDR3 consists of 13 residues. CDR3 DNA sequence: TGTGCCAGTAGTATAAAGCAGTATTCACCCCTCCACTTT. Its translation: CASSIKQYSPLHF.

The chain employs TRBV7-2 and TRBJ1-2; D ambiguous. V lost 0 bases and J lost 3, with 5 bases in between. CDR1 is SGHTA, CDR2 FQGNSA, per germline. This CDR3 contains 13 residues. As DNA, the CDR3 is TGTGCCAGCAGCTTAGCAGAATACTATGGCTACACCTTC. This sequence encodes CASSLAEYYGYTF. Supplemented by reference TRBV7-2 and TRBJ1-2, the full variable domain reads GAGVSQSPSNKVTEKGKDVELRCDPISGHTALYWYRQSLGQGLEFLIYFQGNSAPDKSGLPSDRFSAERTGGSVSTLTIQRTQQEDSAVYLCASSLAEYYGYTFGSGTRLTVV.

The V call is TRBV7-6, the J call TRBJ1-3; D uncertain. Germline lookup yields CDR1 SGHVS and CDR2 FNYEAQ. The ends were cut back, 1 base at V and 4 bases at J, with 11 bases in the middle. This CDR3 has 15 amino acids. For the CDR3, the DNA is TGTGCCAGCAGCTTAGTCGGCAGGCAAGGAAACACCATATATTTT. This codes for CASSLVGRQGNTIYF. Full variable domain (missing parts from reference TRBV7-6 and TRBJ1-3): GAGVSQSPRYKVTKRGQDVALRCDPISGHVSLYWYRQALGQGPEFLTYFNYEAQQDKSGLPNDRFSAERPEGSISTLTIQRTEQRDSAMYRCASSLVGRQGNTIYFGEGSWLTVV.

The V call is TRBV30, the J call TRBJ1-5; D possibly corresponds to TRBD1 (5 bases). The V gene's germline CDR1 is GTSNPN and CDR2 SVGIG (reference sequence). This CDR3 spans 13 amino acids. V was clipped by 1 base and J by 11 bases, with 15 bases between them. The DNA for the CDR3 is TGTGCCTGGAGTGGGGGCCCTTTTGTGGCCCAGCATTTT. It yields the protein CAWSGGPFVAQHF. Based on the CDR3 plus reference TRBV30 and TRBJ1-5, the full variable domain is SQTIHQWPATLVQPVGSPLSLECTVEGTSNPNLYWYRQAAGRGLQLLFYSVGIGQISSEVPQNLSASRPQDRQFILSSKKLLLSDSGFYLCAWSGGPFVAQHFGDGTRLSIL.

This rearrangement joins TRBV6-5 to TRBJ1-6; D remains unclear. The CDR3 is made up of 15 amino acids. V was pared by 6 bases and J by 0 bases, with 9 bases between. Per the germline V gene, CDR1 is MNHEY and CDR2 is SVGAGI. The CDR3 DNA follows: TGTGCCAGCAGGACCTCAAGCTCCTATAATTCACCCCTCCACTTT. Residues: CASRTSSSYNSPLHF.

The chain links TRBV5-6 to TRBJ1-2; a possible D gene is TRBD1 (5 bases). V lost 0 bases and J lost 2, with 11 bases in between. Germline V gene lookup returns CDR1 SGHDT and CDR2 YYEEEE. The CDR3 has 15 amino acids. This CDR3 is CASSLEEGLNYGYTF. CDR3 nucleotides: TGTGCCAGCAGCTTGGAGGAGGGACTCAACTATGGCTACACCTTC.

V gene TRBV3-1 (or the pseudogene TRBV3-2) combines with J gene TRBJ2-2; weak D call: TRBD2 (5 bases). V lost 6 bases, J lost 8 bases, and 16 bases lay in between. Germline lookup yields CDR1 LGHDT and CDR2 YNNKEL (reference sequence). The CDR3 length is 14 residues. CDR3 coding DNA: TGTGCCAGCAGTCCGGGATCTCGGGCGGGGGAGCTGTTTTTT. This codes for CASSPGSRAGELFF.

This chain uses TRBV5-6 with TRBJ1-5; D possibly corresponds to TRBD1 (5 bases). This CDR3 contains 14 residues. V lost 2 bases, J lost 6 bases, and 12 bases lay in between. Per the germline V gene, CDR1 is SGHDT and CDR2 is YYEEEE. The CDR3 coding sequence is TGTGCCAGCAGCTTTTTAGGGGAGGGTCAGCCCCAGCATTTT. Protein: CASSFLGEGQPQHF.

This rearrangement joins TRBV19 to TRBJ2-1; D gene ambiguous. Germline V gene sequence: CDR1 LNHDA, CDR2 SQIVND (reference sequence). Trimming left V 5 bases short and J 5 bases short, with 16 bases between. CDR3 length: 15 residues. CDR3 sequence: CASSSRQRPNNEQFF. The CDR3 DNA reads as TGTGCCAGTAGTTCCCGGCAGAGACCGAACAATGAGCAGTTCTTC.

The chain combines TRBV28 with TRBJ1-5; no clear D gene. V was shortened by 7 bases and J by 2 bases, with 15 bases between the two germline ends. There are 15 residues in the CDR3. Germline V gene sequence: CDR1 MDHEN, CDR2 SYDVKM. The CDR3 region has the DNA TGTGCCAGCATGGAGGGCGGGTATGGCAATCAGCCCCAGCATTTT. It encodes CASMEGGYGNQPQHF.

This clone has a single count. The CDR3 DNA reads TGTGCCTGGAGTGTGGAACGGAACACTGAAGCTTTCTTT. Its protein product is CAWSVERNTEAFF. This chain uses TRBV30 with TRBJ1-1; no clear D gene. In germline, CDR1 is GTSNPN, CDR2 SVGIG (reference sequence). V was trimmed by 0 bases and J by 1 base, leaving 6 bases between them. There are 13 residues in the CDR3.

The chain has TRBV14 and TRBJ2-2; D gene ambiguous. The germline V gene has CDR1 SGHDN and CDR2 FVKESK. V lost 4 bases and J 5 bases, leaving 11 bases between the germline ends. This CDR3 has 14 amino acids. CDR3 region: CASSPAVGTGELFF. For the CDR3, the DNA is TGTGCCAGCAGCCCCGCGGTCGGTACCGGGGAGCTGTTTTTT.

This clone was counted a single time. CDR3 loop: CASSSSATRAFF. CDR3 DNA: TGTGCCAGCAGTTCCTCGGCCACCAGGGCTTTCTTT. The rearrangement links TRBV12-3 or TRBV12-4 to TRBJ1-1; D is undetermined. V shed 4 bases and J shed 11 bases, with 14 bases lying between them. This CDR3 comprises 12 residues.

The V gene is TRBV4-2, the J gene TRBJ2-6; D ambiguous. Per germline, CDR1 LGHNA and CDR2 YNFKEQ. The V end was cut by 3 bases, the J end by 0 bases, with 9 bases between. The CDR3 runs to 16 residues. The CDR3 reads CASSHQSASGANVLTF. Written as DNA, the CDR3 is TGTGCCAGCAGCCATCAATCTGCCTCTGGGGCCAACGTCCTGACTTTC.

The rearrangement uses TRBV5-4 and TRBJ2-3, with 14 bases that match TRBD2. CDR3 length equals 18 residues. Germline-derived CDR1 and CDR2 are SGHNT and YYREEE (reference sequence). V was clipped by 4 bases and J by 6 bases; unmatched bases: 13. The CDR3 spells CASSSLGLAGAGGDTQYF. The CDR3 DNA reads as TGTGCCAGCAGCAGCTTGGGACTAGCGGGGGCAGGTGGGGATACGCAGTATTTT. Looking up the rest from reference TRBV5-4 and TRBJ2-3 gives the full variable domain: ETGVTQSPTHLIKTRGQQVTLRCSSQSGHNTVSWYQQALGQGPQFIFQYYREEENGRGNFPPRFSGLQFPNYSSELNVNALELDDSALYLCASSSLGLAGAGGDTQYFGPGTRLTVL.

The V and J genes are TRBV2 and TRBJ1-1; TRBD1 might be the D (5 bases). The V end lost 8 bases, the J end lost 1 base, and 26 bases lay between the germline ends. The CDR3 has 18 amino acids. Looked up from germline, CDR1 is SNHLY and CDR2 is FYNNEI. The CDR3 loop reads CASSLPLGGGGSNTEAFF. The CDR3 DNA sequence: TGTGCCAGCTCTCTTCCCCTCGGGGGGGGAGGTTCGAACACTGAAGCTTTCTTT.

The chain has TRBV7-9 and TRBJ1-1; D may be TRBD1 (5 bases). Looked up from germline, CDR1 is SEHNR and CDR2 is FQNEAQ (reference sequence). The germline V and J ends were trimmed by 7 bases and 1 base, with 13 bases remaining between them. The CDR3 is 14 amino acids. CDR3 DNA: TGTGCCAGCACCCCTGGAGGGGAGAACACTGAAGCTTTCTTT. Protein: CASTPGGENTEAFF.

The V call is TRBV4-1, the J call TRBJ1-3; D not resolved. The ends were cut back, 8 bases at V and 0 bases at J, with 14 bases in the middle. The germline V gene has CDR1 MGHRA and CDR2 YSYEKL. The CDR3 is 15 amino acids. This chain's CDR3 is CASSFTRSSGNTIYF. The DNA of the CDR3 is TGCGCCAGCTCCTTCACCAGAAGCTCTGGAAACACCATATATTTT.

This chain joins TRBV19 and TRBJ2-3; D call uncertain. Germline V gene data show CDR1 as LNHDA and CDR2 as SQIVND (reference sequence). The CDR3 sequence is 14 residues long. V was cut by 3 bases and J by 6 bases, with 13 bases left in between. The CDR3: CASSMVVISDTQYF. Written as DNA, the CDR3 is TGTGCCAGTAGTATGGTGGTGATTTCCGATACGCAGTATTTT.

The chain employs TRBV10-2 and TRBJ2-3, with a possible D match to TRBD2 (6 bases). With 0 bases removed from V and 2 bases from J, the gap between germline ends came to 9 bases. The germline V gene encodes CDR1 WSHSY and CDR2 SAAADI. The CDR3 covers 15 residues. The CDR3 spells CASSESSGSTDTQYF. Here the CDR3 DNA reads TGCGCCAGCAGTGAGTCTAGCGGTTCCACAGATACGCAGTATTTT.

This clone was detected only a few times. The gene calls are TRBV6-4 and TRBJ2-3; 12 nucleotides agree with TRBD2. This CDR3 comprises 15 residues. Germline trimming cut 4 bases from V and 1 base from J; bases unmatched to any gene: 0. Germline CDR1 is MRHNA and CDR2 is SNTAGT. Written as DNA, the CDR3 is TGTGCCAGCAGTGGGACTAGCGGGGGCACAGATACGCAGTATTTT. Translated, it gives CASSGTSGGTDTQYF.

The chain combines TRBV12-3 or TRBV12-4 with TRBJ1-2, with TRBD1 as a possible D gene (6 bases). There are 13 residues in the CDR3. V was cut by 6 bases and J by 2 bases, with 10 bases left in between. The CDR3 loop reads CASSADSNYGYTF. The CDR3 DNA reads TGTGCCAGCAGCGCGGACAGCAACTATGGCTACACCTTC.

The chain employs TRBV11-3 and TRBJ1-1; D ambiguous. There are 13 residues in the CDR3. CDR1 SGHNT and CDR2 YENEEA come from the germline V gene. Trimming pared 2 bases from V and 3 bases from J, leaving 7 bases between. CDR3 DNA: TGTGCCAGCAGCTTATCGACCCACACTGAAGCTTTCTTT. As protein: CASSLSTHTEAFF.

This rearrangement joins TRBV10-3 to TRBJ2-2, with unresolved D. V lost 6 bases and J 2 bases, leaving 4 bases between the germline ends. Germline CDR1 ENHRY, CDR2 SYGVKD. The CDR3 totals 12 residues. In DNA, the CDR3 is TGTGCCATCAGGCGTAACACCGGGGAGCTGTTTTTT. The encoded protein is CAIRRNTGELFF.

This clone was counted a few times. The chain joins TRBV2 to TRBJ1-5; D gene unclear. The CDR3 consists of 14 residues. CDR1 is SNHLY and CDR2 is FYNNEI in the germline V gene. V gave up 7 bases and J gave up 2 bases, with 12 bases separating them. CDR3 sequence: CASNFVQGNQPQHF. The CDR3 DNA follows: TGTGCCAGCAATTTCGTGCAGGGCAATCAGCCCCAGCATTTT.